Following are 21 T cell receptor beta chains from one sample sequenced in a study of immune characterization of retroperitoneal liposarcoma. One entry per CDR3 protein, called by TCRdb with MiXCR from the PCR reads. Of thousands of distinct CDR3 sequences listed, approximately 29% are singletons. The material sequenced was blood. The receptor set was obtained from a female donor with retroperitoneal liposarcoma.

The V and J genes are TRBV6-1 and TRBJ2-5; 12 bases map to TRBD2. Germline CDR1 reads MNHNS; CDR2 reads SASEGT. This CDR3 region has 17 residues. J gave up 1 base and V 5 bases, and 8 bases lay outside the gene matches. The CDR3 nucleotides are TGTGCCAGCAGTCGACGTACGGGACTAGCGGGCCAAGAGACCCAGTACTTC. This sequence encodes CASSRRTGLAGQETQYF.

CDR3 sequence (DNA): TGTGCCAGCAGTCCCCCCCCGGGCAGGGGGCGAGTCAATGAGCAGTTCTTC. It translates to CASSPPPGRGRVNEQFF. V and J are TRBV27 and TRBJ2-1, with 8 bases fitting TRBD1. The ends lost 5 bases at V and 6 bases at J; junction bases unmatched: 15. The CDR3 is 17 residues long. The germline V gene has CDR1 MNHEY and CDR2 SMNVEV (reference sequence).

By sample fraction, this clonotype is medium-sized. The chain is built from TRBV10-2 and TRBJ2-5, with 8 nucleotides matching TRBD1. The junction had 15 bases not matched to a gene; V was cut back by 10 bases and J by 5 bases. Germline V gives CDR1 WSHSY, CDR2 SAAADI. CDR3 length: 15 amino acids. Here the CDR3 DNA reads TGCGCCACCAAGGGGCAGGGGGCCGCCTATGAGACCCAGTACTTC. Residues: CATKGQGAAYETQYF.

This clonotype appeared a few times. The chain has TRBV6-1 and TRBJ2-1, with D unresolved. CDR1 and CDR2 from the germline V gene are MNHNS and SASEGT. Trimming pared 5 bases from V and 10 bases from J, leaving 15 bases between. The CDR3 is 13 amino acids. CDR3 protein: CASSQNSRYEQFF. DNA of the CDR3: TGTGCCAGCAGTCAAAACTCCCGCTACGAGCAGTTCTTC.

Judged by abundance, this clonotype is large. The chain links TRBV10-2 to TRBJ2-5, with 9 positions matching TRBD1. The DNA end lines up better with TRBJ2-7; the J call may be wrong. The CDR3 covers 14 residues. Germline V CDR1 and CDR2: WSHSY, SAAADI. This chain's CDR3 is CASSEMDRGYEQYF. CDR3 DNA sequence: TGCGCCAGCAGTGAGATGGACAGGGGCTACGAGCAGTACTTC.

This clonotype was found a few times. The rearrangement links TRBV6-4 to TRBJ2-3, with 7 bases that match TRBD2. Germline CDR1 reads MRHNA; CDR2 reads SNTAGT. V was clipped by 2 bases and J by 6 bases; unmatched bases: 2. CDR3 size: 13 residues. The CDR3 reads CASSDRGVDTQYF. In DNA form, the CDR3 reads TGTGCCAGCAGTGACCGGGGGGTCGATACGCAGTATTTT.

A few counts support this clonotype. The chain links TRBV11-3 to TRBJ2-1, with D unclear. CDR1 is SGHNT, CDR2 YENEEA, per germline. The CDR3 has 14 amino acids. Trimming cost V 6 bases and J 10 bases, with 19 bases left between them. DNA for the CDR3: TGTGCCAGCAGTCCCCTCGGTGGTGGCTACGAGCAGTTCTTC. The encoded protein is CASSPLGGGYEQFF.

This clonotype is large in the sample. V usage is TRBV12-3 or TRBV12-4 and J usage is TRBJ2-1; TRBD2 agrees at 8 bases. The trim removed 5 bases at V and 8 bases at J, leaving 17 bases unmatched. The CDR3 length is 17 residues. CDR3 in amino acids: CASSLQLTSGAGDEQFF. DNA of the CDR3: TGTGCCAGCAGTCTACAGCTTACTAGCGGAGCCGGGGATGAGCAGTTCTTC.

In its sample, this clonotype ranks as medium-sized. The V gene is TRBV6-1, the J gene TRBJ2-1; TRBD1 aligns across 9 bases. The CDR3 totals 15 residues. V dropped 2 bases and J dropped 9; count of bases not matched to a gene: 8. Looked up from germline, CDR1 is MNHNS and CDR2 is SASEGT. The CDR3 DNA follows: TGTGCCAGCAGTGAACGGGACAGGGTGCGGGGTGAGCAGTTCTTC. Translated: CASSERDRVRGEQFF.

In this sample, this clonotype turned up a few times. The chain recombines TRBV12-3 or TRBV12-4 with TRBJ2-1, with a weak D call TRBD2 (5 bases). The CDR3 runs to 17 residues. V lost 6 bases and J 4 bases, leaving 22 bases between the germline ends. CDR3 coding DNA: TGTGCCAGCAGCCCAGCTGACGGGATCCCGTGGTACAATGAGCAGTTCTTC. Amino acid sequence: CASSPADGIPWYNEQFF.

The chain has TRBV7-3 and TRBJ2-1, with D perhaps matching TRBD1 or TRBD2 (6 bases each). Matching the DNA end better, TRBJ2-5 makes the J call doubtful. The CDR3 consists of 15 residues. The germline V gene has CDR1 SGHTA and CDR2 FQGTGA. Here the CDR3 DNA reads TGTGCCAGCAGCGCCACCGGGGGCGAGGGGGAGACCCAGTACTTC. It codes for CASSATGGEGETQYF.

V usage is TRBV7-2 and J usage is TRBJ2-1; 8 bases fit TRBD1. V shed 6 bases and J 2 bases; nucleotides not matched to a gene: 12. Germline V gene lookup returns CDR1 SGHTA and CDR2 FQGNSA. The CDR3 spans 17 residues. The CDR3 protein is CASRQRGGTGAYNEQFF. In DNA form, the CDR3 reads TGTGCCAGCAGACAACGAGGCGGGACAGGTGCCTACAATGAGCAGTTCTTC.

The J gene is TRBJ2-3, the V gene TRBV6-1, with a weak D call TRBD2 (5 bases). CDR3 length equals 14 residues. CDR1 and CDR2 (germline): MNHNS, SASEGT. The V end was cut by 6 bases, the J end by 0 bases, with 10 bases between. As DNA, the CDR3 is TGTGCCAGCAGGGGAGACTTTAGCACAGATACGCAGTATTTT. This codes for CASRGDFSTDTQYF.

The chain combines TRBV7-6 with TRBJ2-3; 9 bases fit TRBD1. Germline V lookup: CDR1 SGHVS, CDR2 FNYEAQ. Germline trimming cut 1 base from V and 4 bases from J; bases unmatched to any gene: 6. The CDR3 is 16 amino acids. DNA of the CDR3: TGTGCCAGCAGCTTAGTGGGGACAGGGTTTCCAGATACGCAGTATTTT. Translation gives CASSLVGTGFPDTQYF.

This clonotype counts as medium-sized. The rearrangement links TRBV12-3 or TRBV12-4 to TRBJ2-2, with TRBD2 matching over 8 bases. This CDR3 is 15 amino acids long. Losses at the gene ends were 2 bases for V and 6 bases for J; bases not matched to a gene: 5. CDR3 loop: CASSLMAGGPGELFF. In DNA form, the CDR3 reads TGTGCCAGCAGTTTAATGGCGGGAGGCCCCGGGGAGCTGTTTTTT.

This chain joins TRBV27 and TRBJ1-2; 7 positions match TRBD1. Germline V gene data show CDR1 as MNHEY and CDR2 as SMNVEV (reference sequence). J gave up 3 bases and V 2 bases, and 6 bases lay outside the gene matches. CDR3 size: 15 residues. CDR3 protein: CASSLTPGGYYGYTF. In nucleotides, the CDR3 is TGTGCCAGCAGTTTAACCCCAGGGGGATACTATGGCTACACCTTC.

This clonotype is categorized as medium-sized (0.01 to 0.1%). The chain recombines TRBV11-3 with TRBJ2-5; 11 bases agree with TRBD2. The CDR3 consists of 15 residues. V shed 5 bases and J 2 bases; nucleotides not matched to a gene: 4. In germline, CDR1 is SGHNT, CDR2 YENEEA. In nucleotides, the CDR3 is TGTGCCAGCAGCCTACTAGCGGGAGTACAAGAGACCCAGTACTTC. It is translated as CASSLLAGVQETQYF.

The rearrangement uses TRBV25-1 and TRBJ2-1, with D possibly matching TRBD2 (6 bases). V lost 4 bases to trimming and J lost 12 bases, with 16 bases between them. The CDR3 sequence is 13 residues long. CDR1 and CDR2 (germline): MGHDK, SYGVNS. The CDR3 protein is CASSASLRDGQFF. In nucleotides, the CDR3 is TGTGCCAGCAGTGCCTCGTTGCGGGACGGGCAGTTCTTC.

The chain carries TRBV5-5 and TRBJ2-3; D is possibly TRBD2 (5 bases). This CDR3 spans 13 amino acids. Germline V CDR1 and CDR2: SGHKS, YYEKEE (reference sequence). Trimming removed 2 bases at V and 9 bases at J, with 13 bases between. DNA for the CDR3: TGTGCCAGCAGCTTATCGTCCGGGGAGACGCAGTATTTT. It encodes CASSLSSGETQYF.

The chain combines TRBV6-4 with TRBJ2-1, with a weak D call TRBD2 (6 bases). Trimming took 0 bases from V and 0 from J, leaving 6 bases between them. Germline values: CDR1 MRHNA, CDR2 SNTAGT. The CDR3 consists of 15 residues. CDR3 DNA: TGTGCCAGCAGTGACTCTAGCGGCTCCTACAATGAGCAGTTCTTC. As protein: CASSDSSGSYNEQFF.

Comments on this clonotype: The junction departs from the called germline gene at one end, perhaps through a read error. J is TRBJ1-1 and V is TRBV6-1; D gene uncertain. Looked up from germline, CDR1 is MNHNS and CDR2 is SASEGT. The CDR3 sequence is 12 residues long. CDR3 DNA sequence: TGTGCCGGCAGTAGAGGAGGCACTGAAGCTTTCTTT. This codes for CAGSRGGTEAFF.